This TCR beta chain was found in a study of molecular identifiers for immune sequencing clone quantification. Study-level findings and limits: Spiked Jurkat TCR RNA originating from one cell could reportedly be identified amid approximately 950,000 naive cells. Molecules of identical TCR sharing a barcode could underestimate highly expanded clone sizes.

In the sort, naive CD8 T cells were defined as CD8+CD4-CCR7+CD45RA+. This clonotype was counted between two and nine times. The antigen remains unidentified. The CDR3 loop spans 14 amino acids. V was pared by 7 bases and J by 2 bases, with 17 bases between. Per the germline V gene, CDR1 is GTSNPN and CDR2 is SVGIG (reference sequence). One entry per CDR3 protein, called by TCRdb with MiXCR from the PCR reads. The sample yields some 680,000 distinct CDR3 sequences, about 25% seen once. The sample was naive CD8+ T cells from blood, with Jurkat cell RNA spiked in. Stated subset: FACS-sorted CD8+CD4-CCR7+CD45RA+ naive T cells. The sequence was obtained from a human donor in good health. Some libraries in this study had Jurkat cell RNA spiked in. The chain employs TRBV30 and TRBJ1-1, with unresolved D. CDR3 nucleotide sequence: TGTGCCTCGGACCGGACGACGGCTAACACTGAAGCTTTCTTT. Residues: CASDRTTANTEAFF.